These T cell receptor beta chains were read from a single sample in a study of T cell changes during pregnancy in multiple sclerosis. Measured with immunoSEQ multiplex PCR; TCRdb has only the in-frame clones, and not every one. This sample yields 38,000 or so clones, of which around 90% are seen a single time; around 0.66% belongs to the top ten. The sample was CD4+ T cells from peripheral blood mononuclear cells, taken in the second trimester of pregnancy. These receptors were taken from a female donor in good health, enrolled as a control in a pregnancy study. CDR3s include the opening cysteine and the closing phenylalanine or tryptophan. D genes are given only for firm matches.

d_gene: TRBD2; j_gene: TRBJ2-7; v_gene: TRBV7-2; CDR3aa: CASTRTSGGYEQYF
d_gene: TRBD1; j_gene: TRBJ1-1; v_gene: TRBV6-1; CDR3aa: CASAWDRGGPEAFF
d_gene: -; j_gene: TRBJ2-3; v_gene: TRBV7-2; CDR3aa: CASSPRLGGADTQYF
d_gene: -; j_gene: TRBJ2-7; v_gene: TRBV7-9; CDR3aa: CASSPWEVVFYEQYF
d_gene: -; j_gene: TRBJ2-7; v_gene: TRBV7-2; CDR3aa: CASSLDRSTYEQYF
d_gene: -; j_gene: -; v_gene: TRBV6-6; CDR3aa: CASSYSWYEQYF
d_gene: -; j_gene: TRBJ1-2; v_gene: TRBV2; CDR3aa: CASSEIGAAGGYTF
d_gene: -; j_gene: TRBJ1-5; v_gene: TRBV30; CDR3aa: CAFQSLSNQPQHF
d_gene: TRBD1; j_gene: TRBJ1-2; v_gene: TRBV6-1; CDR3aa: CASTYRTGANGYTF
d_gene: -; j_gene: TRBJ2-3; v_gene: TRBV18; CDR3aa: CASSPGPGGTDTQYF
d_gene: TRBD1; j_gene: TRBJ2-6; v_gene: TRBV5-1; CDR3aa: CASSTQGAKAGANVLTF
d_gene: TRBD1; j_gene: TRBJ1-4; v_gene: TRBV6-6; CDR3aa: CASMLEGQGFEKLFF
d_gene: -; j_gene: TRBJ1-1; v_gene: TRBV6-5; CDR3aa: CASRGGGNTEAFF
d_gene: -; j_gene: TRBJ1-5; v_gene: TRBV9; CDR3aa: CASPNQPQHF
d_gene: -; j_gene: TRBJ1-5; v_gene: TRBV4-3; CDR3aa: CASSQDLTTFNQPQHF
d_gene: -; j_gene: TRBJ2-1; v_gene: TRBV6-7; CDR3aa: CAPGGSSYNEQFF
d_gene: TRBD1; j_gene: TRBJ2-7; v_gene: TRBV18; CDR3aa: CASSRTGNAYEQYF
d_gene: TRBD1; j_gene: TRBJ2-5; v_gene: TRBV7-9; CDR3aa: CASRAQDRGRSETQYF
d_gene: TRBD1; j_gene: TRBJ1-2; v_gene: TRBV7-9; CDR3aa: CASSRSGGYGYTF
d_gene: TRBD1; j_gene: TRBJ2-3; v_gene: TRBV6-5; CDR3aa: CASSRGSQGRDTQYF
d_gene: TRBD1; j_gene: TRBJ2-7; v_gene: TRBV27; CDR3aa: CASSQYRGRPSYEQYF
d_gene: -; j_gene: TRBJ2-7; v_gene: TRBV10-3; CDR3aa: CAISFQGYEQYF
d_gene: -; j_gene: TRBJ1-2; v_gene: TRBV6-6; CDR3aa: CASSYTTQGPSGYTF
d_gene: -; j_gene: TRBJ1-2; v_gene: TRBV5-6; CDR3aa: CASSFGTRSSNYGYTF
d_gene: TRBD1; j_gene: TRBJ2-7; v_gene: TRBV19; CDR3aa: CASSLRTGYEQYF
d_gene: TRBD2; j_gene: TRBJ2-3; v_gene: TRBV7-2; CDR3aa: CASSYLAGAGYTQYF
d_gene: -; j_gene: TRBJ1-5; v_gene: TRBV5-6; CDR3aa: CASSLWAGQNQPQHF
d_gene: TRBD1; j_gene: TRBJ1-4; v_gene: TRBV4-2; CDR3aa: CASIPQQGAATNEKLFF
d_gene: -; j_gene: TRBJ2-7; v_gene: TRBV5-1; CDR3aa: CASSMDSSYEQYF
d_gene: -; j_gene: TRBJ2-2; v_gene: TRBV7-2; CDR3aa: CASSLGGALNTGELFF
d_gene: TRBD1; j_gene: TRBJ2-7; v_gene: TRBV11-2; CDR3aa: CASSSGSGTGPYEQYF
d_gene: -; j_gene: TRBJ1-2; v_gene: TRBV29-1; CDR3aa: CSVAGSGYGYTF
d_gene: -; j_gene: TRBJ2-1; v_gene: TRBV4-3; CDR3aa: CASSQDRGPDEQFF
d_gene: TRBD2; j_gene: TRBJ2-1; v_gene: TRBV6-1; CDR3aa: CASKLAGGGNEQFF
d_gene: -; j_gene: TRBJ1-1; v_gene: TRBV2; CDR3aa: CASKSRYMNTEAFF
d_gene: TRBD1; j_gene: TRBJ1-2; v_gene: TRBV18; CDR3aa: CASSLDRGADGYTF
d_gene: TRBD1; j_gene: TRBJ1-2; v_gene: TRBV4-3; CDR3aa: CASSQDTGTGVYGYTF
d_gene: TRBD1; j_gene: TRBJ2-1; v_gene: TRBV11-2; CDR3aa: CASSLAMAGGPNEQFF
d_gene: TRBD1; j_gene: TRBJ1-1; v_gene: TRBV10-3; CDR3aa: CASGTGVNTEAFF
d_gene: TRBD2; j_gene: TRBJ2-3; v_gene: TRBV7-3; CDR3aa: CASSPGTSGVTDTQYF
d_gene: -; j_gene: TRBJ2-5; v_gene: TRBV5-4; CDR3aa: CASSFSQGVETQYF
d_gene: TRBD1; j_gene: TRBJ2-5; v_gene: TRBV6-6; CDR3aa: CASSGRQGSSQETQYF
d_gene: TRBD2; j_gene: TRBJ2-5; v_gene: TRBV12-5; CDR3aa: CAGLTSGGRLRETQYF
d_gene: TRBD1; j_gene: TRBJ1-6; v_gene: TRBV15; CDR3aa: CATSGGDRVSPLHF
d_gene: TRBD1; j_gene: TRBJ1-4; v_gene: TRBV5-1; CDR3aa: CASSLADRGVEKLFF
d_gene: -; j_gene: TRBJ1-4; v_gene: TRBV7-2; CDR3aa: CASSGRAARNEKLFF
d_gene: -; j_gene: TRBJ2-3; v_gene: TRBV5-5; CDR3aa: CASSFRADTQYF
d_gene: TRBD1; j_gene: TRBJ1-1; v_gene: TRBV7-2; CDR3aa: CASSLYQGADAFF
d_gene: -; j_gene: TRBJ1-5; v_gene: TRBV30; CDR3aa: CAWAGQITGNQPQHF
d_gene: -; j_gene: TRBJ2-7; v_gene: TRBV5-1; CDR3aa: CASSLALTDYEQYF
d_gene: -; j_gene: TRBJ1-5; v_gene: TRBV7-2; CDR3aa: CASSLGGSDLNQPQHF
d_gene: -; j_gene: TRBJ2-2; v_gene: TRBV11-3; CDR3aa: CASSPRLGGSGTGELFF
d_gene: -; j_gene: TRBJ2-6; v_gene: TRBV5-6; CDR3aa: CASSLDRSYSGANVLTF
d_gene: -; j_gene: TRBJ2-3; v_gene: TRBV18; CDR3aa: CASSPPTADTQYF
d_gene: TRBD1; j_gene: TRBJ1-1; v_gene: TRBV5-6; CDR3aa: CASTIRTGFFLMTEAFF
d_gene: -; j_gene: TRBJ2-1; v_gene: TRBV5-1; CDR3aa: CASSLEGGDWDEQFF
d_gene: -; j_gene: TRBJ1-2; v_gene: TRBV7-3; CDR3aa: CASSLQGGYGYTF
d_gene: TRBD1; j_gene: TRBJ2-7; v_gene: TRBV5-1; CDR3aa: CASSGRTGPSYEQYF
d_gene: TRBD2; j_gene: TRBJ2-3; v_gene: TRBV5-1; CDR3aa: CASRLGGAGADTQYF